These T cell receptor beta chains were read from a single sample in a study of blood T cells in healthy people across ages. TCRdb re-called the 5' RACE reads with MiXCR, one entry per CDR3 protein. This sample has more than 750,000 distinct CDR3 sequences, with about 29% found just once. These data were also reused for a study on T cells of mothers and their children.

Sequenced material: blood. The receptors were gathered from a woman aged 40 to 50 in good health. Each CDR3 is given with its conserved first and last residue. A D gene is named only where the DNA matches it firmly.

cdr3_aa,d_call,v_call,j_call
CASSLELGKLFF,-,TRBV28,TRBJ1-4
CASSHGDRGRANEQFF,-,TRBV5-1,TRBJ2-1
CASSLESLDGPAYEQYF,-,TRBV7-9,TRBJ2-7
CSVVFGVYGYTF,-,TRBV29-1,TRBJ1-2
CASSQVQRSGTAFF,-,TRBV4-1,TRBJ1-1
CASSSRDSEAFF,TRBD1,TRBV5-4,TRBJ1-1
CASSMGNSNQPQHF,-,TRBV19,TRBJ1-5
CAISGQSGSPNYGYTF,-,TRBV10-3,TRBJ1-2
CASNNPSTDTQYF,-,TRBV5-1,TRBJ2-3
CASAGGTMGTQYF,TRBD2,TRBV6-6,TRBJ2-5
CASTQGKVSPLHF,-,TRBV2,TRBJ1-6
CASSPPPGLNEQYF,-,TRBV7-2,TRBJ2-7
CASSQNGQNTDTQYF,-,TRBV18,TRBJ2-3
CASSSDRVPAFF,TRBD1,TRBV18,TRBJ1-1
CASSQDRLRTSGGAKGYNEQFF,TRBD2,TRBV4-1,TRBJ2-1
CASSGPGWTGELFF,-,TRBV4-1,TRBJ2-2
CASSESMGTEAFF,-,TRBV25-1,TRBJ1-1
CASSFSLLAKNIQYF,-,TRBV28,TRBJ2-4
CASQTSSYEQYF,-,TRBV7-9,TRBJ2-7
CASSTGGASYGYTF,TRBD1,TRBV28,TRBJ1-2
CASSSIPFDEQYF,-,TRBV7-9,TRBJ2-7
CATSDPGEDTQYF,-,TRBV24-1,TRBJ2-3
CASKVGVGVGYEQYF,-,TRBV27,TRBJ2-7
CARSERGLASDTQYF,-,TRBV25-1,TRBJ2-3
CASTLDRNSPLHF,-,TRBV6-2/TRBV6-3,TRBJ1-6
CASWGQGVYNEQFF,TRBD1,TRBV28,TRBJ2-1
CASSLGGTGLVPEAFF,TRBD1,TRBV11-2,TRBJ1-1
CASSARLAGSYEQYF,TRBD2,TRBV3-1,TRBJ2-7
CASRGGEAPYNEQFF,-,TRBV6-2/TRBV6-3,TRBJ2-1
CATSREMGQGGETQYF,TRBD1,TRBV15,TRBJ2-5
CASSVDGGGVLDEQYF,-,TRBV9,TRBJ2-7
CASSQEPRQGRYF,TRBD1,TRBV3-1,TRBJ2-4
CASSFLGDEQYF,-,TRBV7-9,TRBJ2-7
CASSDGGHNSPLHF,-,TRBV6-4,TRBJ1-6
CASNSAGTAYNEQFF,-,TRBV5-4,TRBJ2-1
CASRPTGGNTQYF,TRBD1,TRBV5-6,TRBJ2-3
CASSVSSGTDTQYF,-,TRBV9,TRBJ2-3
CASSLGQNLEKLFF,-,TRBV5-1,TRBJ1-4
CASSSGPDRGNIQYF,TRBD1,TRBV11-2,TRBJ2-4
CASSLSASRLAAYNEQFF,TRBD2,TRBV5-1,TRBJ2-1
CASSMDRRWETQYF,TRBD1,TRBV7-7,TRBJ2-5
CSGATSTDTQYF,-,TRBV29-1,TRBJ2-3
CASSLNRGGTEAFF,TRBD1,TRBV6-5,TRBJ1-1
CASSPGGVIKYPEAFF,TRBD1,TRBV6-6,TRBJ1-1
CASSFRTVTYEQYF,-,TRBV3-1,-
CASSLAERGGADAQYF,TRBD2,TRBV12-3/TRBV12-4,TRBJ2-5
CASSSVQTAETQYF,-,TRBV12-3/TRBV12-4,TRBJ2-5
CASSLDQGAQVYYGYIF,TRBD1,TRBV11-2,TRBJ1-2
CSALTPRGQGSSYGYTF,TRBD1,TRBV20-1,TRBJ1-2
CASSLRGEDTEAFF,-,TRBV13,TRBJ1-1
CSASSEGAYGYTF,-,TRBV20-1,TRBJ1-2
CASSRQGGNEQYF,TRBD1,TRBV12-3/TRBV12-4,TRBJ2-5
CASSADPGLGGYTF,-,TRBV9,TRBJ1-2